Listed below are T cell receptor beta chains from one sample, sequenced in a study of identical twins. TCRdb redid the calling of the 5' RACE reads with MiXCR, one entry per CDR3 protein. Among about 530,000 distinct CDR3 sequences listed, approximately 20% were seen once. These data also featured in a second study, about yellow fever vaccine responses in identical twins.

Material: CD4+ T cells sorted from blood. The receptors shown here come from a woman between 18 and 29 years old in good health. Both conserved end residues are trimmed from each CDR3.

j_gene | v_gene | CDR3aa
TRBJ2-2 | TRBV5-1 | ASSSHRKNTGELF
TRBJ1-1 | TRBV27 | ASSGLLNTEAF
TRBJ2-1 | TRBV24-1 | ATSDGQAEQF
TRBJ2-3 | TRBV3-1 | ASSQVGERDTQY
TRBJ2-5 | TRBV7-8 | ASSLQQGLQETQY
TRBJ2-7 | TRBV4-2 | ASSQDPLRGTYEQY
TRBJ2-2 | TRBV28 | ASSLPLGAENTGELF
TRBJ2-3 | TRBV12-3/TRBV12-4 | ASSDRGNTDTQY
TRBJ2-5 | TRBV29-1 | SVDSETNQETQY
TRBJ2-7 | TRBV5-1 | ASSPPGQIYEQY
TRBJ2-1 | TRBV5-1 | ASSEGTGGAIYNEQF
TRBJ2-2 | TRBV2 | ASSAGGRGNTGELF
TRBJ2-7 | TRBV6-1 | ASSTGLAGGNEQY
TRBJ2-1 | TRBV19 | ATRPAGQEQF
TRBJ2-5 | TRBV5-5 | ASSSHRGLETQY
TRBJ1-2 | TRBV28 | ASSSLTGSYGYT
TRBJ1-3 | TRBV5-6 | ASSLGPGNTIY
TRBJ1-4 | TRBV7-8 | ASSLERALHEKLF
TRBJ2-6 | TRBV7-9 | ASSFPSGANVLT
TRBJ2-2 | TRBV7-2 | ASSLWGIGTGELF
TRBJ2-3 | TRBV20-1 | SAEDRDRSTDTQY
TRBJ2-7 | TRBV5-1 | ASSLGGYSRQY
TRBJ2-5 | TRBV20-1 | SAPTGWETQY
TRBJ1-1 | TRBV11-2 | ASSLVWPATEAF
TRBJ2-1 | TRBV20-1 | SANRDRGPVDEQF
TRBJ2-7 | TRBV12-3/TRBV12-4 | ASSFLGISAEQY
TRBJ2-5 | TRBV20-1 | SASVRGNPPVTQY
TRBJ1-1 | TRBV5-1 | ASSPAPPNTEAF
TRBJ2-1 | TRBV20-1 | SVLSLLHTAGEQF
TRBJ2-5 | TRBV20-1 | SAMGRQETQY
TRBJ2-7 | TRBV18 | ASSTGPGQGSYEQY
TRBJ1-2 | TRBV7-3 | ASSLGGVHYGYT
TRBJ1-1 | TRBV28 | ASTLEDRGTEAF
TRBJ2-3 | TRBV2 | ASSDEDTQY
TRBJ2-2 | TRBV5-1 | ASSLHGGTSGRNTGELF
TRBJ1-6 | TRBV5-6 | ASALLGSPLH
TRBJ1-2 | TRBV12-3/TRBV12-4 | ASSLGVVYGYT
TRBJ1-5 | TRBV11-2 | ASTYGGGITSSNQPQH
TRBJ2-4 | TRBV18 | ASSPDRGKNIQY
TRBJ2-1 | TRBV24-1 | ATSDRTDFYNEQF
TRBJ2-2 | TRBV21-1 | ATRDKGTGELF
TRBJ2-1 | TRBV5-1 | ASSLISGRAWGNEQF
TRBJ2-1 | TRBV12-3/TRBV12-4 | ASTVGVRHNEQF
TRBJ2-6 | TRBV25-1 | ASSEVGLSGANVLT
TRBJ2-1 | TRBV12-3/TRBV12-4 | ASSFGGGAVEQF
TRBJ2-6 | TRBV10-3 | AISRTGGSSGANVLT
TRBJ2-3 | TRBV24-1 | ATSELATDTQY
TRBJ2-1 | TRBV28 | ASSPGRVAGPSWGEQF
TRBJ2-1 | TRBV20-1 | SARLLAGVDNEQF
TRBJ2-3 | TRBV12-3/TRBV12-4 | ASRPTGGPDTQY
TRBJ1-1 | TRBV29-1 | SVVPGGNTEAF
TRBJ2-1 | TRBV10-3 | AIRKGQTTGNQQF
TRBJ2-1 | TRBV7-9 | ASSLQGMAGEQF